The 8 T cell receptor beta chains below were found in one sample sequenced in a study of blood T cell repertoires in COVID-19. Clones were sequenced by immunoSEQ multiplex PCR, and TCRdb holds only the in-frame ones, with some missing. The sample consists of about 46,000 clones, more than 80% of them appearing once. Sequencing input: peripheral blood. These receptors all come from a man in his 60s with acute or convalescent COVID-19.

This chain connects TRBV18 to TRBJ1-1; 9 bases agree with TRBD1. V lost 6 bases, J lost 4 bases, and 9 bases stayed unmatched. Germline assignment: CDR1 KGHSH and CDR2 LQKENI. The CDR3 spans 15 residues. CDR3: CASSPVSTGGTEAFF. CDR3 coding DNA: TGTGCCAGCTCCCCAGTCTCGACAGGGGGCACTGAAGCTTTCTTT.

The CDR3 coding sequence is TGCGCCAGCAGCTTCTCGGGGATACAAGAGACCCAGTACTTC. Translated: CASSFSGIQETQYF. This sequence joins TRBV5-1 and TRBJ2-5, with D perhaps TRBD2 (5 bases). The CDR3 totals 14 residues. Per germline, CDR1 SGHRS and CDR2 YFSETQ. Deletions cut 2 bases from V and 2 bases from J, with 10 bases between.

The CDR3 DNA follows: TGCGCCAGCAGCTCCGGTAACTCTGGGGCCAACGTCCTGACTTTC. Its protein is CASSSGNSGANVLTF. J is TRBJ2-6 and V is TRBV5-1; D call uncertain. CDR1 is SGHRS and CDR2 is YFSETQ in the germline V gene. CDR3 size: 15 residues. V lost 3 bases and J lost 0, with 7 bases in between.

V and J are TRBV6-5 and TRBJ1-4, with 7 bases matching TRBD1. The germline V gene encodes CDR1 MNHEY and CDR2 SVGAGI. With V trimmed by 0 bases and J by 9 bases, 4 bases remained unmatched. The CDR3 extends over 14 amino acids. The CDR3 DNA follows: TGTGCCAGCAGTTACTCGACAGGGTATCAAAAACTGTTTTTT. This encodes CASSYSTGYQKLFF.

The CDR3 here is CASSHWGREQYF. CDR3 DNA sequence: TGTGCCAGCAGCCATTGGGGGCGCGAGCAGTACTTC. J is TRBJ2-7 and V is TRBV3-1 (or the pseudogene TRBV3-2), with a tentative D call TRBD1 (6 bases). From germline, CDR1 is LGHDT and CDR2 YNNKEL (reference sequence). The CDR3 totals 12 residues. Between the trimmed V and J ends, which lost 3 bases and 6 bases, there was a span of 9 bases.

The V call is TRBV29-1, the J call TRBJ1-2; 8 bases map to TRBD1. This CDR3 is built from 12 residues. The ends lost 4 bases at V and 5 bases at J; junction bases unmatched: 3. In germline, CDR1 is SQVTM, CDR2 ANQGSEA. CDR3 nucleotide sequence: TGCAGCGTTGTCCAGGGGGCTTATGGCTACACCTTC. Protein product: CSVVQGAYGYTF.

CDR3 sequence reads: CASSIGQPGETQYF. In DNA, the CDR3 is TGTGCCAGTAGTATTGGACAGCCGGGGGAGACCCAGTACTTC. V gene TRBV19 combines with J gene TRBJ2-5, with a weak D call TRBD1 (6 bases). The CDR3 runs 14 residues. Germline values: CDR1 LNHDA, CDR2 SQIVND (reference sequence). The V end was cut by 3 bases, the J end by 5 bases, with 13 bases between. The whole variable domain, filled in from reference TRBV19 and TRBJ2-5, reads DGGITQSPKYLFRKEGQNVTLSCEQNLNHDAMYWYRQDPGQGLRLIYYSQIVNDFQKGDIAEGYSVSREKKESFPLTVTSAQKNPTAFYLCASSIGQPGETQYFGPGTRLLVL.

V and J are TRBV2 and TRBJ1-1; D possibly corresponds to TRBD1 (5 bases). This CDR3 has 14 amino acids. V lost 7 bases, J lost 4 bases, and 16 bases lay in between. CDR1 and CDR2 from the germline V gene are SNHLY and FYNNEI. The CDR3 DNA reads TGTGCCAGCATCGGGACTGGAGAGGGCACTGAAGCTTTCTTT. This encodes CASIGTGEGTEAFF. Using reference TRBV2 and TRBJ1-1 for the parts outside the CDR3, the full variable domain is EPEVTQTPSHQVTQMGQEVILRCVPISNHLYFYWYRQILGQKVEFLVSFYNNEISEKSEIFDDQFSVERPDGSNFTLKIRSTKLEDSAMYFCASIGTGEGTEAFFGQGTRLTVV.